The clone carrying this T cell receptor beta chain was seen repeatedly, ten times or more. These data come from a study of T cells in Graves' hyperthyroidism and ophthalmopathy. It was RNA transcripts that yielded the amplified TCR beta CDR3 regions. HTBI primers were employed in a first-round RT-PCR of the TCR CDR3. TCRdb passed the multiplex PCR reads through MiXCR, listing each CDR3 protein once. Among about 710,000 distinct CDR3 sequences listed, 16% were seen once. Sequenced material: blood. The receptor's source is a man aged 18-30 years with Graves' hyperthyroidism.

The CDR3: CASSLYYSVEQFF. As DNA, the CDR3 is TGTGCCAGCAGCTTATACTACAGTGTTGAGCAGTTCTTC. The V gene is TRBV7-2, the J gene TRBJ2-1, with no clear D. Trimming removed 2 bases from V and 9 bases from J, with 11 bases in between. The CDR3 sequence is 13 residues long. Germline V gene sequence: CDR1 SGHTA, CDR2 FQGNSA.